Each of the 27 T cell receptor beta chains below was sequenced from the same sample in a study of T cells in Graves' hyperthyroidism and ophthalmopathy. Amplified TCR beta CDR3 regions derived from RNA transcripts. The HTBI set primed first-round TCR CDR3 RT-PCR. TCRdb ran MiXCR on the multiplex PCR reads and lists one entry per CDR3 protein. Of some 420,000 distinct CDR3 sequences listed, approximately 15% were seen once; the top ten hold roughly 4.8%. Sequenced: blood. These receptors were collected from a young woman with Graves' hyperthyroidism.

In its sample, this clonotype was seen many times. The gene calls are TRBV29-1 and TRBJ2-1, with no clear D. Between the trimmed V and J ends, which lost 6 bases and 0 bases, there was a span of 9 bases. Germline CDR1 and CDR2: SQVTM and ANQGSEA. CDR3 length equals 13 residues. CDR3 DNA: TGCAGCGTCGCGACAAGCTCCTACAATGAGCAGTTCTTC. This encodes CSVATSSYNEQFF.

This clonotype occurred many times. The gene calls are TRBV6-1 and TRBJ1-2; D is ambiguous. Per germline, CDR1 MNHNS and CDR2 SASEGT. The V end was cut by 1 base, the J end by 0 bases, with 9 bases between. This CDR3 is 15 amino acids long. The chain's CDR3 is CASSEVTPSNYGYTF. The CDR3 region has the DNA TGTGCCAGCAGTGAAGTGACCCCGTCTAACTATGGCTACACCTTC.

The sample holds many counts of this clonotype. This chain uses TRBV18 with TRBJ2-7, with 8 bases lining up with TRBD1. Trimming took 2 bases from V and 4 from J; bases not matched to a gene: 7. The germline V gene has CDR1 KGHSH and CDR2 LQKENI. The CDR3 spans 15 residues. CDR3 residues: CASSPTSRGRYEQYF. The CDR3 DNA is TGTGCCAGCTCACCAACCTCCAGGGGGCGTTACGAGCAGTACTTC.

This clonotype was recorded a few times. The chain employs TRBV6-5 and TRBJ1-5; TRBD1 is a possible D gene (6 bases). The CDR3 is 15 amino acids. Germline-derived CDR1 and CDR2 are MNHEY and SVGAGI. The ends were cut back, 5 bases at V and 1 base at J, with 12 bases in the middle. The CDR3, as DNA: TGTGCCAGCAGTCCCAGGACAGTGAGCAATCAGCCCCAGCATTTT. It yields the protein CASSPRTVSNQPQHF.

This clonotype was counted between two and nine times. This may come from a read error, since a much larger clone is one base off. No conserved phenylalanine or tryptophan ends this CDR3, so it is likely a read error. This chain uses TRBV6-1 with TRBJ2-7; D gene unclear. Germline V gene sequence: CDR1 MNHNS, CDR2 SASEGT. V lost 5 bases to trimming and J lost 2 bases, with 13 bases between them. This CDR3 has 14 amino acids. CDR3 loop: CASSQGRPAYEQYL. The CDR3 bases are TGTGCCAGCAGTCAAGGACGCCCGGCCTACGAGCAGTACCTC.

This clonotype was found many times. The CDR3 loop reads CASSSGTMVHEQYF. In DNA form, the CDR3 reads TGTGCCAGCAGTTCTGGGACCATGGTCCACGAGCAGTACTTC. The rearrangement joins TRBV27 to TRBJ2-7; either TRBD1 or TRBD2 may fit D (5 bases each). Germline V gene data show CDR1 as MNHEY and CDR2 as SMNVEV (reference sequence). This CDR3 spans 14 amino acids. Trimming stripped 4 bases from V and 5 bases from J, with 15 bases between.

The chain combines TRBV5-1 with TRBJ1-1; TRBD1 agrees at 8 bases. Trimming took 3 bases from V and 4 from J; bases not matched to a gene: 11. In germline, CDR1 is SGHRS, CDR2 YFSETQ. The CDR3 consists of 16 residues. This CDR3 reads CASSSRTGRASTEAFF. Here the CDR3 DNA reads TGCGCCAGCAGCTCCCGGACAGGGAGGGCGAGCACTGAAGCTTTCTTT.

This sequence joins TRBV5-1 and TRBJ1-2; D might be TRBD1 (6 bases). The CDR3 has 12 residues. CDR1 SGHRS and CDR2 YFSETQ come from the germline V gene. V shed 4 bases and J shed 8 bases, with 12 bases lying between them. The CDR3 coding sequence is TGCGCCAGCAGCCCCAGGGGTGGGGGCTACACCTTC. It specifies CASSPRGGGYTF. The full variable domain, completed using reference TRBV5-1 and TRBJ1-2, is KAGVTQTPRYLIKTRGQQVTLSCSPISGHRSVSWYQQTPGQGLQFLFEYFSETQRNKGNFPGRFSGRQFSNSRSEMNVSTLELGDSALYLCASSPRGGGYTFGSGTRLTVV.

This clonotype was counted many times. The CDR3 loop reads CASRRQDTGELFF. In DNA, the CDR3 is TGTGCCAGCAGACGACAGGACACCGGGGAGCTGTTTTTT. The rearrangement links TRBV6-1 to TRBJ2-2, with D possibly being TRBD1 (6 bases). Germline V CDR1 and CDR2: MNHNS, SASEGT. The CDR3 loop spans 13 amino acids. V was cut by 6 bases and J by 3 bases, with 8 bases left in between.

At least ten counts were recorded for this clonotype. The J gene is TRBJ2-7, the V gene TRBV7-2; unclear D gene. The CDR3 covers 11 residues. V was cut by 6 bases and J by 3 bases, with 6 bases left in between. Per the germline V gene, CDR1 is SGHTA and CDR2 is FQGNSA. The CDR3 loop reads CASSLYYEQYF. The CDR3 nucleotides are TGTGCCAGCAGTTTATACTACGAGCAGTACTTC. Drawing the rest from reference TRBV7-2 and TRBJ2-7, the complete variable domain is GAGVSQSPSNKVTEKGKDVELRCDPISGHTALYWYRQSLGQGLEFLIYFQGNSAPDKSGLPSDRFSAERTGGSVSTLTIQRTQQEDSAVYLCASSLYYEQYFGPGTRLTVT.

The chain couples TRBV6-2 or TRBV6-3 to TRBJ2-7; TRBD1 might be the D (5 bases). This CDR3 comprises 13 residues. Germline loops: CDR1 MNHEY, CDR2 SVGEGT. V was cut by 7 bases and J by 5 bases, with 15 bases left in between. The CDR3 sequence: CASTDTEDNEQYF. The CDR3 DNA reads TGTGCCAGCACCGATACCGAGGACAACGAGCAGTACTTC.

This chain joins TRBV20-1 and TRBJ2-5; 8 positions match TRBD1. The V gene's germline CDR1 is DFQATT and CDR2 SNEGSKA (reference sequence). This CDR3 has 15 amino acids. V trimming: 5 bases; J trimming: 4 bases; junction bases outside the gene matches: 12. The CDR3 sequence: CSAPPWTGIRETQYF. The CDR3 nucleotides read TGCAGTGCTCCCCCGTGGACAGGGATCCGAGAGACCCAGTACTTC.

This clonotype came up a few times. The rearrangement links TRBV2 to TRBJ1-3; D gene unclear. Trimming cost V 1 base and J 3 bases, with 10 bases left between them. The CDR3 has 15 residues. Per germline, CDR1 SNHLY and CDR2 FYNNEI. CDR3 DNA: TGTGCCAGCAGTGAAGGACATCCCTTTGGAAACACCATATATTTT. This codes for CASSEGHPFGNTIYF.

This clonotype was recorded at least ten times. The chain employs TRBV20-1 and TRBJ2-7; the D gene could be TRBD1 or TRBD2 (5 bases each). From germline, CDR1 is DFQATT and CDR2 SNEGSKA (reference sequence). The V gene lost 3 bases and the J gene lost 6 bases, with 21 bases spanning the gap. CDR3 length: 15 residues. The CDR3 sequence is CSARPPWGSGGEQYF. For the CDR3, the DNA is TGCAGTGCTAGGCCCCCATGGGGGTCGGGTGGCGAGCAGTACTTC.

The V and J genes are TRBV20-1 and TRBJ1-4, with D perhaps matching TRBD1 (5 bases). Germline lookup yields CDR1 DFQATT and CDR2 SNEGSKA (reference sequence). Trimming took 0 bases from V and 8 from J, leaving 19 bases between them. The CDR3 sequence is 16 residues long. DNA of the CDR3: TGCAGTGCTAGAGATCTCCCCGGCAGGGTGGAAGAAAAACTGTTTTTT. Residues: CSARDLPGRVEEKLFF.

The sample holds many counts of this clonotype. The chain combines TRBV20-1 with TRBJ1-5, with D possibly matching TRBD1 (5 bases). Germline-derived CDR1 and CDR2 are DFQATT and SNEGSKA (reference sequence). V was pared by 2 bases and J by 6 bases, with 11 bases between. The CDR3 has 13 amino acids. The CDR3 loop is CSARQGLPQPQHF. CDR3 in DNA: TGCAGTGCTAGACAGGGTTTACCTCAGCCCCAGCATTTT.

This clonotype was picked up many times. V is TRBV11-1 and J is TRBJ2-1; 8 positions match TRBD1. Germline assignment: CDR1 SGHAT and CDR2 FQDESV (reference sequence). This CDR3 comprises 16 residues. The trim removed 5 bases at V and 1 base at J, leaving 7 bases unmatched. The CDR3 spells CASSGPGQASYNEQFF. The CDR3 nucleotides read TGTGCCAGCAGCGGCCCGGGACAGGCGTCCTACAATGAGCAGTTCTTC.

This clonotype was found many times. At one end the junction does not follow the germline gene, possibly because of a read error. The chain links TRBV20-1 to TRBJ2-7; 8 bases agree with TRBD2. Germline loops: CDR1 DFQATT, CDR2 SNEGSKA (reference sequence). The CDR3 consists of 14 residues. CDR3: CSARSGTRRGEQYF. CDR3 sequence (DNA): TGCAGCGCTAGATCCGGGACTAGGAGAGGCGAGCAGTACTTC.

Ten or more counts support this clonotype. The chain joins TRBV28 to TRBJ2-3; 7 nucleotides line up with TRBD2. The CDR3 covers 15 residues. The germline gives CDR1 MDHEN, CDR2 SYDVKM. Unmatched junction bases numbered 10, after V lost 6 bases and J lost 4 bases. CDR3 in amino acids: CASRGVGEGPDTQYF. In DNA form, the CDR3 reads TGTGCCAGCAGGGGAGTGGGGGAGGGTCCAGATACGCAGTATTTT.

This clonotype was seen ten or more times. The V and J genes are TRBV28 and TRBJ1-6, with D possibly being TRBD1 (6 bases). Between the trimmed V and J ends, which lost 2 bases and 10 bases, there was a span of 9 bases. The CDR3 consists of 13 residues. CDR1 is MDHEN and CDR2 is SYDVKM in the germline V gene. The CDR3 nucleotides read TGTGCCAGCAGTTTAGAGGGGGGGTCACCCCTCCACTTT. The encoded protein is CASSLEGGSPLHF.

This clonotype was seen ten or more times. This chain links TRBV15 with TRBJ2-1; TRBD1 matches at 7 bases. V gave up 8 bases and J gave up 0 bases; unmatched junction bases: 1. Germline loops: CDR1 LNHNV, CDR2 YYDKDF (reference sequence). The CDR3 has 13 residues. As DNA, the CDR3 is TGTGCCACCGGACAGGACTCCTACAATGAGCAGTTCTTC. Protein: CATGQDSYNEQFF.

This clonotype was counted ten times or more. The chain joins TRBV28 to TRBJ2-7; D is unclear. The germline gives CDR1 MDHEN, CDR2 SYDVKM. The V and J ends lost 7 bases and 3 bases respectively, with 13 bases between them. CDR3 size: 13 residues. The CDR3 sequence is CASTPGLYYEQYF. CDR3 nucleotide sequence: TGTGCCAGCACCCCGGGTCTTTACTACGAGCAGTACTTC.

This clonotype has a handful of counts. The chain combines TRBV12-3 or TRBV12-4 with TRBJ2-2, with D perhaps TRBD1 (6 bases). This CDR3 has 17 amino acids. V was shortened by 6 bases and J by 4 bases, with 21 bases between the two germline ends. CDR3 in DNA: TGTGCCAGCAGGCCCGATCGGGCAGGGGAGCGCACCGGGGAGCTGTTTTTT. Protein sequence: CASRPDRAGERTGELFF.

This clonotype was recorded many times. The chain couples TRBV15 to TRBJ2-7, with TRBD2 matching 10 bases. This CDR3 is 15 amino acids long. The V gene's germline CDR1 is LNHNV and CDR2 YYDKDF (reference sequence). V lost 2 bases and J lost 5; bases outside the gene matches: 6. The CDR3 DNA is TGTGCCACCAGCAGACCCGGGACTAGCGTAAACGAGCAGTACTTC. It translates to CATSRPGTSVNEQYF.

This clonotype has at least ten counts. The genes are TRBV9 and TRBJ2-1; 10 nucleotides align to TRBD2. The ends lost 0 bases at V and 4 bases at J; junction bases unmatched: 16. Germline values: CDR1 SGDLS, CDR2 YYNGEE. The length of the CDR3 is 20 residues. In DNA form, the CDR3 reads TGTGCCAGCAGCGTAGGAGTTATGGTTGGTGCACTAGCGGGATACAATGAGCAGTTCTTC. The encoded protein is CASSVGVMVGALAGYNEQFF.

This clonotype was counted ten times or more. This chain links TRBV13 with TRBJ1-2; D is possibly TRBD1 (6 bases). Germline loops: CDR1 PRHDT, CDR2 FYEKMQ (reference sequence). This CDR3 is 15 amino acids long. Trimming cost V 5 bases and J 5 bases, with 18 bases left between them. Written as DNA, the CDR3 is TGTGCCAGCAGCGGAACCGGGACACAAAATTATGGCTACACCTTC. Translation gives CASSGTGTQNYGYTF.

This sequence joins TRBV12-3 or TRBV12-4 and TRBJ1-2; 8 bases are a match to TRBD1. V shed 5 bases, J shed 8 bases, and the junction held 13 bases outside the gene matches. The CDR3 consists of 15 residues. The DNA of the CDR3 is TGTGCCAGCAGTCTGGGCCCAGGGGGCGTTGGAGGCTACACCTTC. Translating it yields CASSLGPGGVGGYTF.